This TCR beta chain was captured in a study of PD-1 blockade in classical Hodgkin lymphoma. As regards this clone: Its target is not known.

The CDR3 runs to 14 residues. V lost 3 bases and J 5 bases, leaving 12 bases between the germline ends. CDR1 SGDLS and CDR2 YYNGEE come from the germline V gene. All the patients suffered relapse after autologous stem cell transplantation, and brentuximab vedotin exposure differed. The assay was immunoSEQ multiplex PCR, and TCRdb's table has in-frame clones only and misses some. The repertoire holds some 93,000 clones, with roughly 92% as singletons. Study-wide results and limits: Healthy donors reportedly exceeded newly diagnosed patients in baseline TCR diversity. Patients with a complete response exhibited baseline diversity comparable to newly diagnosed patients. A significant rise in TCR diversity was seen by C4D1 for CD4+ cells but not for CD8+ cells. Patients with an early start, nivolumab under 1 year after ASCT, were excluded.

The chain recombines TRBV9 with TRBJ1-3, with D perhaps matching TRBD1 (6 bases). This clonotype was obtained from a human donor with classical Hodgkin lymphoma. This sample comprised peripheral blood mononuclear cells (PBMCs), obtained at baseline. The CDR3: CASSEGDSRNTIYF. In DNA, the CDR3 is TGTGCCAGCAGCGAGGGGGACTCAAGAAACACCATATATTTT.